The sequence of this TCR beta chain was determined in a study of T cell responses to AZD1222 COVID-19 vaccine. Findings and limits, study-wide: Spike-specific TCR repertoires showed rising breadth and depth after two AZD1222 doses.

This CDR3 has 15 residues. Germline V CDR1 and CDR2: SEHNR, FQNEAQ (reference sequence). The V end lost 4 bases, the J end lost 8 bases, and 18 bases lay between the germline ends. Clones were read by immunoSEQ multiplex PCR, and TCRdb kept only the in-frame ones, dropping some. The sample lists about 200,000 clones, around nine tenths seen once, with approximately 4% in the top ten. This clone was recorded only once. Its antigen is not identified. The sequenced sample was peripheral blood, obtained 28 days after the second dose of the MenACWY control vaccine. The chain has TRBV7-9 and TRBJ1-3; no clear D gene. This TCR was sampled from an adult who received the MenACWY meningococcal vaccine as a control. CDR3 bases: TGTGCCAGCAGCTCCTTTGCGGCAGGAGGAGACACCATATATTTT. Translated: CASSSFAAGGDTIYF.